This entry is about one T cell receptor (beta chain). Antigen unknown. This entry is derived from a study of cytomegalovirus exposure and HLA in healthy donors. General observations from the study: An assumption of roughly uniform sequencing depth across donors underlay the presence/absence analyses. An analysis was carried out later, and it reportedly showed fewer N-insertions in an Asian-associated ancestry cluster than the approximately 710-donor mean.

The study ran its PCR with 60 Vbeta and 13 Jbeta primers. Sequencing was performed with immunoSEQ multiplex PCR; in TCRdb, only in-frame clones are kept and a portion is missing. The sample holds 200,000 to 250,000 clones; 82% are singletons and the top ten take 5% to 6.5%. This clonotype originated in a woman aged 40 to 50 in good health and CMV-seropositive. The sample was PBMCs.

Here the CDR3 DNA reads TGTGCCTGGAGTGTAAACAGGGCCGGGGAGCTGTTTTTT. It is translated as CAWSVNRAGELFF. The chain uses TRBV30 and TRBJ2-2, with D maybe TRBD1 (6 bases). Trimming removed 0 bases at V and 6 bases at J, with 8 bases between. The CDR3 runs 13 residues. Germline assignment: CDR1 GTSNPN and CDR2 SVGIG (reference sequence).